The TCR beta chain under discussion was sequenced for a study of T cells in localized non-small cell lung cancer (dated by TCRdb to about 2020). A note on the overall study: Comparing tumors with uninvolved tumor-adjacent lungs, the study looked at the T cell repertoires of hundreds of patients with early-stage NSCLC. NSCLC patients had a mean age of around 66 years, and around 140 were male and more than 90 female. The cohort comprised some 220 treatment-naïve NSCLC patients with resected, localized lung tumors. Overall study outcomes, separate from this receptor: Uninvolved tumor-adjacent lung showed the highest T cell clonality, higher than tumor, which suggests more focused antigenic responses in the uninvolved tumor-adjacent lung. Of the top 100 tumor clones, a median of around 57 were detected in paired uninvolved adjacent lung; 28 were also among that lung's top 100. Because the study design was exploratory, TCR variables were selected using unadjusted p-values without false-discovery rate correction. Because multi-region tumor sequencing was not done, intratumor heterogeneity could not be ruled out. Higher T cell density in blood was associated with longer overall survival, whereas higher clonality in adjacent lung was associated with shorter survival.

As concerns this clone: Its antigen target is currently unknown. The input lacks base qualities; no much larger clone sits a single base away.

At diagnosis, tumor, uninvolved tumor-adjacent lung and peripheral blood were collected and then preserved as a mix of FFPE and fresh-frozen material. For TCR repertoire profiling, blood samples were analyzed as peripheral blood mononuclear cells. The immunoSEQ Assay was used to sequence TCR beta CDR3 regions from DNA. Per the source publication's procedure: T cell density was computed as TCR beta template counts normalized to usable DNA estimated by amplifying housekeeping genes. The preseqR package was used to estimate richness by extrapolating to 400,000 templates for PBMC samples and to 120,000 templates for tissue samples. Clonality was defined by subtracting Pielou's evenness from one. Tissue-enriched TCRs were identified by differential abundance testing using productive amino-acid clonotypes, minimum total count 5 and alpha 0.1. The Jaccard Index and the Morisita Overlap Index were used to quantify repertoire overlap between compartments. GLIPH grouped TCR beta CDR3s together with public tetramer-defined viral CDR3s, and a viral motif had to include at least three viral sequences and also show V-gene enrichment. Entries here come from immuneACCESS through TCRdb and include only in-frame sequences with V and J called. Some clones fail to appear in such tables; in the studies checked, an unresolved V gene covers under half of the shortfall, and the cause of the remainder is unknown. V and J calls and clone size are as listed in that table; D and trimming were resolved from the DNA. The sample records 31,000 or so clones, roughly 87% of which are singletons. 9% to 12% of the sample is taken by the ten largest.

Sequenced material: peripheral blood, taken before any cancer treatment. The source is a woman aged 40-69 years with stage I lung adenocarcinoma.

The DNA is TGTGCCAGCAGTTTAACGGCAGGGACAGGGTCTTACGAGCAGTACTTC. It translates as CASSLTAGTGSYEQYF. The chain links TRBV27 with TRBJ2-7, and 9 bases in between align with TRBD1. As encoded in the germline V gene (reference sequence), CDR1 is MNHEY while CDR2 is SMNVEV. From its cysteine to its phenylalanine, the CDR3 spans 16 amino acids. The DNA shown is the 48-base CDR3, in frame from base 1. Trimmed from V: 2 bases; trimmed from J: 4 bases; junction bases lacking a gene match: 9.